The rows below give T cell receptor beta chains drawn from one sample of a study of shared clonotypes between healthy human individuals. Some clones are missing from TCRdb's copy, which holds only in-frame ones; the method was immunoSEQ multiplex PCR. The data hold hundreds of thousands of clones, with 74% observed a single time. What was sequenced was memory CD4+ T cells sorted from blood. The receptors come from a woman in her 30s in good health. Each CDR3 is given with its conserved first and last residue. The D gene is left open where the match is weak. A row's size may be missing; if present it is once, few, many or a size class.

J,D,size,V,CDR3,DNA
TRBJ1-4,.,few,TRBV6-5,CASSPGRANEKLFF,TGTGCCAGCAGCCCGGGACGGGCTAATGAAAAACTGTTTTTT
TRBJ2-7,.,.,TRBV27,CASSSGTRYSYEQYF,TGTGCCAGCAGTAGTGGGACCCGTTACTCCTACGAGCAGTACTTC
TRBJ1-1,.,once,TRBV19,CASSPHMNTEAFF,TGTGCCAGTAGTCCCCATATGAACACTGAAGCTTTCTTT
TRBJ2-5,.,few,TRBV4-1,CASSQDQNKETQYF,TGCGCCAGCAGCCAAGATCAAAATAAGGAGACCCAGTACTTC
TRBJ1-2,TRBD1,.,TRBV7-9,CASSLGIRAGGRANYGYTF,TGTGCCAGCAGCTTAGGAATCCGGGCAGGGGGCAGAGCTAACTATGGCTACACCTTC
TRBJ2-1,.,.,TRBV27,CASSLRGTNNEQFF,TGTGCCAGCAGTTTAAGGGGAACTAACAATGAGCAGTTCTTC
TRBJ2-7,TRBD1,.,TRBV2,CASSEPGTVSSYEQYF,TGTGCCAGCAGTGAGCCCGGGACAGTCTCATCCTACGAGCAGTACTTC
TRBJ2-5,.,.,TRBV2,CASRVDRQETQYF,TGTGCCAGCAGAGTGGACAGACAAGAGACCCAGTACTTC
TRBJ1-5,.,.,TRBV21-1,CASSEGGNSNQPQHF,TGTGCCAGCAGCGAGGGGGGGAATAGCAATCAGCCCCAGCATTTT
TRBJ1-2,TRBD1,.,TRBV5-1,CASSLGTVTIYGYTF,TGCGCCAGCAGCCTCGGGACAGTTACTATCTATGGCTACACCTTC
TRBJ2-3,TRBD2,.,TRBV5-1,CASSPDGPSGTRTDTQYF,TGCGCCAGCAGCCCGGACGGCCCTAGCGGGACGAGGACAGATACGCAGTATTTT
TRBJ2-3,.,.,TRBV7-2,CATGRGAVLTADTQYF,TGTGCCACCGGCCGGGGCGCCGTCCTTACAGCAGATACGCAGTATTTT
TRBJ2-5,TRBD1,.,TRBV6-1,CASSGRQGIETQYF,TGTGCCAGCAGTGGGAGACAGGGGATAGAGACCCAGTACTTC
TRBJ2-1,TRBD2,.,TRBV4-1,CASSQAPGTSTPFGNEQFF,TGCGCCAGCAGCCAAGCCCCCGGGACTAGCACCCCATTCGGAAATGAGCAGTTCTTC
TRBJ1-5,TRBD1,.,TRBV19,CASSGQGTSNQPQHF,TGTGCCAGTAGCGGACAGGGGACCAGCAATCAGCCCCAGCATTTT
TRBJ2-2,.,.,TRBV30,CAWSFGNSAGELFF,TGTGCCTGGAGTTTCGGGAACTCGGCCGGGGAGCTGTTTTTT
TRBJ1-2,TRBD1,.,TRBV10-2,CASSEGTAANYGYTF,TGCGCCAGCAGTGAGGGGACAGCAGCTAACTATGGCTACACCTTC
TRBJ2-7,TRBD1,.,TRBV19,CASSRYRDSSYEQYF,TGTGCCAGTAGTAGATACCGGGACAGCTCCTACGAGCAGTACTTC
TRBJ1-5,.,.,TRBV28,CASSPRGRGSSNQPQHF,TGTGCCAGCAGCCCGCGAGGGAGGGGCAGCAGCAATCAGCCCCAGCATTTT
TRBJ2-1,TRBD2,.,TRBV5-4,CASSLGGRSNEQFF,TGTGCCAGCAGCTTGGGCGGGAGGAGCAATGAGCAGTTCTTC
TRBJ1-1,.,.,TRBV5-1,CASSLNAEITEAFF,TGCGCCAGCAGCCTCAACGCGGAGATAACTGAAGCTTTCTTT
TRBJ1-1,TRBD1,.,TRBV29-1,CSVGQGIPEAFF,TGCAGCGTGGGACAGGGTATCCCTGAAGCTTTCTTT
TRBJ2-1,.,few,TRBV5-4,CASSTNNEQFF,TGTGCCAGCAGCACTAACAATGAGCAGTTCTTC
TRBJ1-4,.,.,TRBV2,CASSRTAEEKLFF,TGTGCCAGCAGTCGGACAGCCGAGGAAAAACTGTTTTTT
TRBJ2-1,TRBD1,.,TRBV5-1,CASSSYTRTGFSNEQFF,TGCGCCAGCAGCTCGTACACCCGGACAGGGTTTTCGAATGAGCAGTTCTTC
TRBJ2-3,TRBD2,.,TRBV28,CASRSLGLAGGPGYTDTQYF,TGTGCCAGCAGATCACTCGGGTTAGCGGGAGGGCCGGGGTATACAGATACGCAGTATTTT
TRBJ2-3,.,.,TRBV29-1,CSVGGRSTSTDTQYF,TGCAGCGTTGGCGGCAGGTCAACTAGCACAGATACGCAGTATTTT
TRBJ2-1,TRBD2,.,TRBV18,CASSWLADSSYNEQFF,TGTGCCAGCTCATGGCTAGCGGATAGCTCCTACAATGAGCAGTTCTTC
TRBJ2-7,TRBD1,.,TRBV27,CASRTGTASYEQYF,TGTGCCAGCAGAACCGGGACAGCTTCCTACGAGCAGTACTTC
TRBJ1-1,.,once,TRBV5-1,CASSLAGHRNTEAFF,TGCGCCAGCAGCTTGGCGGGACACAGGAACACTGAAGCTTTCTTT
TRBJ2-5,TRBD2,.,TRBV11-2,CASSRTRDRRETQYF,TGTGCCAGCAGCCGGACTAGGGACCGCCGGGAGACCCAGTACTTC
TRBJ1-2,.,.,TRBV13,CASSLYPARGGYGYTF,TGTGCCAGCAGCTTGTATCCGGCCCGAGGGGGCTATGGCTACACCTTC
TRBJ2-2,TRBD2,.,TRBV5-1,CASSLGAGGRATGELFF,TGCGCCAGCAGCTTGGGCGCAGGCGGGAGGGCCACCGGGGAGCTGTTTTTT
TRBJ2-1,.,many,TRBV7-9,CASSFKSGYNEQFF,TGTGCCAGCAGCTTTAAGTCCGGGTACAATGAGCAGTTCTTC
TRBJ2-7,.,.,TRBV30,CAYKLGTPNYEQYF,TGTGCCTATAAACTCGGGACTCCCAACTACGAGCAGTACTTC
TRBJ2-1,TRBD2,few,TRBV9,CASSTPGTSGMKESSYNEQFF,TGTGCCAGCAGCACCCCGGGGACTAGCGGGATGAAAGAAAGCTCCTACAATGAGCAGTTCTTC
TRBJ1-3,.,.,TRBV10-3,CAISEGASAANTIYF,TGTGCCATCAGTGAGGGGGCGTCGGCGGCAAACACCATATATTTT
TRBJ2-7,.,.,TRBV10-1,CAKDSSKKSYEQYF,TGCGCCAAAGACAGTTCCAAAAAGTCCTACGAGCAGTACTTC